This T cell receptor (beta chain) originates from a study of spatial heterogeneity in lung cancer. The wider study: Each unique TCR and UMI combination was seen more than ten times on average in raw reads.

Time point denoted: sample taken at primary tumor resection. Unsorted whole RNA from tumor, nontumor lung or frozen PBMC underwent sequencing. TCRdb reprocessed the 5' RACE reads with MiXCR, giving one entry per CDR3 protein. The sample consists of approximately 4,900 distinct CDR3 sequences, 10% to 15% of them appearing once. Study results and caveats: Tumor mutation counts were tracked by expanded intratumoral alpha and beta TCR counts.

Germline CDR1 reads SGHVS; CDR2 reads FQNEAQ. Trimming shortened V by 4 bases and J by 3 bases, and 13 bases separated the two germline ends. The CDR3 has 14 amino acids. Concerning this clonotype itself: Its antigen is not known.

The material sequenced was lung tumor tissue, taken at surgery. V usage is TRBV7-8 and J usage is TRBJ2-7; possibly TRBD1 for D (5 bases). This TCR came from a female donor with early-stage non-small cell lung cancer. In DNA, the CDR3 is TGTGCCAGCAGCTCCGACCAGGGATTCTACGAGCAGTACTTC. Protein sequence: CASSSDQGFYEQYF.